Listed here are 25 T cell receptor beta chains from one sample, sequenced in a study of blood T cell repertoires in COVID-19. Generated by immunoSEQ multiplex PCR, the TCRdb table keeps only in-frame clones and is missing some. Of approximately 190,000 clones in the sample, around 84% were seen once. Sequencing used peripheral blood. The receptors were gathered from a man between 25 and 39 years old with active or convalescent COVID-19.

This clone was seen just once. This sequence joins TRBV28 and TRBJ2-2; D gene unclear. The CDR3 loop spans 16 amino acids. V was pared by 4 bases and J by 2 bases, with 14 bases between. Germline assignment: CDR1 MDHEN and CDR2 SYDVKM. The CDR3 sequence is CASSSRGRPNTGELFF. CDR3 coding DNA: TGTGCCAGCAGTTCCCGTGGCCGCCCAAACACCGGGGAGCTGTTTTTT.

The chain carries TRBV27 and TRBJ2-5; TRBD1 aligns across 7 bases. The CDR3 has 14 residues. CDR1 and CDR2 (germline): MNHEY, SMNVEV (reference sequence). V lost 2 bases to trimming and J lost 5 bases; unmatched junction nucleotides: 5. This CDR3 reads CASSLLQGRETQYF. In DNA, the CDR3 is TGTGCCAGCAGTTTACTACAGGGGCGGGAGACCCAGTACTTC.

The chain joins TRBV29-1 to TRBJ2-1, with 7 bases fitting TRBD1. After removal of 1 base from V and 3 bases from J, the junction contained 12 bases not matched to a gene. This CDR3 is built from 17 residues. The germline CDR1 and CDR2 sequences are SQVTM and ANQGSEA. Here the CDR3 reads CSVEGLKGAPHYNEQFF. The CDR3 DNA follows: TGCAGCGTTGAAGGGCTGAAGGGGGCGCCTCACTACAATGAGCAGTTCTTC.

CDR3 protein: CASSWGLAGEYNEQFF. The CDR3 DNA sequence: TGCGCCAGCAGCTGGGGACTAGCGGGGGAATACAATGAGCAGTTCTTC. The rearrangement uses TRBV5-1 and TRBJ2-1; 14 bases align to TRBD2. Trimming removed 3 bases from V and 4 bases from J; junction bases left unmatched: 3. This CDR3 has 16 residues. Germline CDR1 reads SGHRS; CDR2 reads YFSETQ.

Comment on this clone: Other nucleotide sequences from this sample produce the same CDR3. The CDR3 region is CASSYSGHQSNQPQHF. CDR3 bases: TGTGCCAGCAGTTACTCGGGACACCAAAGCAATCAGCCCCAGCATTTT. The rearrangement links TRBV6-5 to TRBJ1-5, with D possibly being TRBD1 (6 bases). Between the trimmed V and J ends, which lost 0 bases and 1 base, there was a span of 10 bases. The germline V gene has CDR1 MNHEY and CDR2 SVGAGI. This CDR3 spans 16 amino acids.

The gene calls are TRBV7-8 and TRBJ2-2; 8 bases fit TRBD2. This CDR3 region has 16 residues. Germline CDR1 reads SGHVS; CDR2 reads FQNEAQ. The junction had 6 bases not matched to a gene; V was cut back by 0 bases and J by 6 bases. The CDR3 DNA is TGTGCCAGCAGCTTAGCCCTCGGGAGGGACGCCGGGGAGCTGTTTTTT. Protein: CASSLALGRDAGELFF.

The chain links TRBV4-1 to TRBJ2-7, with D perhaps TRBD1 (5 bases). The V end lost 0 bases, the J end lost 5 bases, and 8 bases lay between the germline ends. This CDR3 has 13 residues. CDR1 and CDR2 from the germline V gene are MGHRA and YSYEKL. CDR3: CASSQDWGNEQYV. CDR3 bases: TGCGCCAGCAGCCAAGATTGGGGCAACGAGCAGTACGTC.

This chain uses TRBV7-8 with TRBJ1-3, with unresolved D. Germline V lookup: CDR1 SGHVS, CDR2 FQNEAQ. Trimming took off 8 bases at V and 4 bases at J, with 9 bases between the two ends. This CDR3 contains 12 residues. The CDR3 spells CASRGRGNTIYF. CDR3 DNA sequence: TGTGCCAGCCGAGGGAGGGGAAACACCATATATTTT.

On this clone: One junction end does not reproduce the germline sequence, and a read error may be involved. The V call is TRBV12-3 or TRBV12-4, the J call TRBJ1-5; D is unclear. The CDR3 runs 13 residues. The CDR3: CASSLESNLPQHF. The DNA of the CDR3 is TGTGCCAGCAGCCTCGAGAGTAATCTGCCCCAGCATTTT.

V usage is TRBV6-5 and J usage is TRBJ1-5, with TRBD1 matching 9 bases. Looked up from germline, CDR1 is MNHEY and CDR2 is SVGAGI. V gave up 10 bases and J gave up 4 bases; unmatched junction bases: 8. This CDR3 spans 14 amino acids. The CDR3 is CATMFGTGNQPQHF. DNA of the CDR3: TGTGCCACCATGTTTGGGACAGGGAATCAGCCCCAGCATTTT.

CDR3 in DNA: TGTGCCAGCAGCCAATCGTCCTTCCAAGAGACCCAGTACTTC. This gives the protein CASSQSSFQETQYF. The rearrangement joins TRBV4-2 to TRBJ2-5; no firm D call. This CDR3 comprises 14 residues. Trimming took 2 bases from V and 1 from J, leaving 8 bases between them. Per the germline V gene, CDR1 is LGHNA and CDR2 is YNFKEQ.

J is TRBJ2-7 and V is TRBV5-1, with D unresolved. The CDR3 covers 13 residues. The germline gives CDR1 SGHRS, CDR2 YFSETQ. The ends were cut back, 4 bases at V and 3 bases at J, with 11 bases in the middle. The DNA of the CDR3 is TGCGCCAGCAGCCTCCCCGGTGGCTACGAGCAGTACTTC. It yields the protein CASSLPGGYEQYF.

The chain uses TRBV6-4 and TRBJ1-2, with a tentative D call TRBD1 (6 bases). From germline, CDR1 is MRHNA and CDR2 SNTAGT. The CDR3 covers 12 residues. The V end lost 4 bases, the J end lost 3 bases, and 6 bases lay between the germline ends. Written as DNA, the CDR3 is TGTGCCAGCAGTGCAGGGGACTATGGCTACACCTTC. Protein: CASSAGDYGYTF.

The chain recombines TRBV29-1 with TRBJ2-7, with TRBD2 identical over 8 bases. In germline, CDR1 is SQVTM, CDR2 ANQGSEA. CDR3 length equals 16 residues. Unmatched junction bases numbered 11, after V lost 0 bases and J lost 4 bases. The CDR3 nucleotides are TGCAGCGTTGAAGATCTCACGGGACTAGGACAGTACGAGCAGTACTTC. As protein: CSVEDLTGLGQYEQYF.

The gene calls are TRBV29-1 and TRBJ1-1; D may be TRBD1 (5 bases). Between the trimmed V and J ends, which lost 3 bases and 6 bases, there was a span of 14 bases. Germline V gene lookup returns CDR1 SQVTM and CDR2 ANQGSEA. The CDR3 is made up of 13 amino acids. DNA of the CDR3: TGCAGCGTTGATGGCCAGGGCGTCGCTGAAGCTTTCTTT. This sequence encodes CSVDGQGVAEAFF.

The V call is TRBV19, the J call TRBJ1-1; perhaps TRBD1 as D (5 bases). V was shortened by 7 bases and J by 4 bases, with 16 bases between the two germline ends. Germline CDR1 LNHDA, CDR2 SQIVND (reference sequence). CDR3 length: 14 residues. CDR3 nucleotides: TGTGCCAGTAAGACCAGGGCCTTGGGCACTGAAGCTTTCTTT. This codes for CASKTRALGTEAFF.

The rearrangement uses TRBV7-2 and TRBJ2-3; D is unresolved. The ends were cut back, 2 bases at V and 2 bases at J, with 5 bases in the middle. The germline V gene encodes CDR1 SGHTA and CDR2 FQGNSA. This CDR3 spans 13 amino acids. In DNA form, the CDR3 reads TGTGCCAGCAGCTTAATCTCCACAGATACGCAGTATTTT. Its translation is CASSLISTDTQYF.

The chain combines TRBV15 with TRBJ2-7; 8 bases match TRBD1. The CDR3 contains 16 residues. V gave up 5 bases and J gave up 3 bases; unmatched junction bases: 12. The germline V gene has CDR1 LNHNV and CDR2 YYDKDF (reference sequence). This CDR3 reads CATSRGAGGWGYEQYF. CDR3 in DNA: TGTGCCACCAGCCGCGGTGCAGGGGGCTGGGGCTACGAGCAGTACTTC.

The rearrangement uses TRBV5-1 and TRBJ1-4, with 8 nucleotides matching TRBD1. Trimming removed 4 bases from V and 8 bases from J; junction bases left unmatched: 4. There are 13 residues in the CDR3. CDR1 and CDR2 from the germline V gene are SGHRS and YFSETQ. CDR3 sequence reads: CASSGGQGEKLFF. In DNA form, the CDR3 reads TGCGCCAGCAGCGGAGGACAGGGAGAAAAACTGTTTTTT. The whole variable domain, remainder taken from reference TRBV5-1 and TRBJ1-4, is KAGVTQTPRYLIKTRGQQVTLSCSPISGHRSVSWYQQTPGQGLQFLFEYFSETQRNKGNFPGRFSGRQFSNSRSEMNVSTLELGDSALYLCASSGGQGEKLFFGSGTQLSVL.

The sample holds one count of this clone. J is TRBJ2-2 and V is TRBV30; D perhaps matches TRBD1 (6 bases). Trimming shortened V by 0 bases and J by 4 bases, and 15 bases separated the two germline ends. Germline CDR1 reads GTSNPN; CDR2 reads SVGIG (reference sequence). CDR3 length: 16 residues. CDR3 amino acids: CAWSVGSGAGTGELFF. The CDR3 DNA sequence: TGTGCCTGGAGTGTCGGGTCAGGGGCGGGCACCGGGGAGCTGTTTTTT.

J is TRBJ2-5 and V is TRBV10-1, with TRBD1 as a possible D gene (6 bases). The V gene lost 0 bases and the J gene lost 4 bases, with 15 bases spanning the gap. Germline CDR1 is WNHNN and CDR2 is SYGVQD (reference sequence). This CDR3 is 16 amino acids long. DNA for the CDR3: TGCGCCAGCAGTGAGTCGGGGCCGGCAGGGGCAGAGACCCAGTACTTC. Translating it yields CASSESGPAGAETQYF.

The chain couples TRBV5-4 to TRBJ2-5, with TRBD2 matching over 10 bases. With V trimmed by 4 bases and J by 5 bases, 8 bases remained unmatched. Looked up from germline, CDR1 is SGHNT and CDR2 is YYREEE (reference sequence). This CDR3 comprises 15 residues. CDR3 sequence reads: CASSGLAGGGETQYF. The CDR3 coding sequence is TGTGCCAGCAGCGGGTTAGCGGGGGGCGGGGAGACCCAGTACTTC.

The V gene is TRBV28, the J gene TRBJ1-6; 9 nucleotides line up with TRBD1. Germline values: CDR1 MDHEN, CDR2 SYDVKM. V was pared by 3 bases and J by 8 bases, with 11 bases of the junction left unmatched. This CDR3 has 17 residues. CDR3 sequence (DNA): TGTGCCAGCAGTTTGGGACAGGGAGACTTAAGGTATTCACCCCTCCACTTT. It specifies CASSLGQGDLRYSPLHF.

This rearrangement joins TRBV4-1 to TRBJ2-1; TRBD1 matches 7 bases. Per the germline V gene, CDR1 is MGHRA and CDR2 is YSYEKL. J was trimmed by 3 bases and V by 0 bases; bases with no gene match: 2. The CDR3 runs to 15 residues. This CDR3 is CASSQEGQFYNEQFF. The CDR3 region has the DNA TGCGCCAGCAGCCAAGAGGGACAGTTCTACAATGAGCAGTTCTTC.

On this clone: An end of the junction does not agree with germline; a read error may underlie this. The chain joins TRBV7-7 to TRBJ2-5, with 8 bases lining up with TRBD1. The germline gives CDR1 SSHAT, CDR2 FNYEAQ (reference sequence). The CDR3 spans 15 residues. CDR3 amino acids: CASSLSPGGEETQYF. The CDR3 bases are TGTGCTAGCAGCTTATCCCCAGGGGGCGAAGAGACCCAGTACTTC. Combining the CDR3 with reference TRBV7-7 and TRBJ2-5 gives the whole variable domain GAGVSQSPRYKVTKRGQDVTLRCDPISSHATLYWYQQALGQGPEFLTYFNYEAQPDKSGLPSDRFSAERPEGSISTLTIQRTEQRDSAMYRCASSLSPGGEETQYFGPGTRLLVL.